This entry is about one TCR beta chain. The antigen is undetermined. The PCR employed 60 Vbeta primers together with 13 Jbeta primers. The assay was immunoSEQ multiplex PCR, and TCRdb's table has in-frame clones only and misses some. The table includes 180,000 or so clones, roughly 79% detected once. The data belong to a study of cytomegalovirus exposure and HLA in healthy donors. Whole-study findings and limits: Apparent HLA restriction characterized most CMV-associated TCR beta chains in a later analysis.

The CDR3 has 15 residues. In germline, CDR1 is SGHRS, CDR2 YFSETQ. Trimming at V came to 6 bases and at J to 7 bases, leaving 9 bases not matched to a gene. The sample was PBMCs. The V call is TRBV5-1, the J call TRBJ1-6; 8 bases are shared with TRBD1. The TCR comes from a male donor in good health and CMV-seronegative. The CDR3 spells CASNFLGTGNSPLHF. The CDR3 nucleotides read TGCGCCAGCAACTTCCTCGGGACAGGCAATTCACCCCTCCACTTT.